A selection of T cell receptor beta chains follows, all from one sample in a study of blood T cell repertoires in COVID-19. The data were produced by immunoSEQ multiplex PCR, yet TCRdb's version contains in-frame clones alone and is incomplete. The top ten hold 25% to 35% of the sample, which has about 230,000 clones, around 80% seen once. The source material was peripheral blood. These TCRs come from a middle-aged man with acute or convalescent COVID-19. CDR3s include the opening cysteine and the closing phenylalanine or tryptophan. Fields, in order: V gene, clone size, D gene, J gene, CDR3 protein, CDR3 DNA. A D gene is named only where the DNA matches it firmly. Clone size is given for some rows only: seen once, a few or many times, or a class if the clone is expanded.

TRBV19,NA,NA,TRBJ2-7,CASSIVRRTEGDEQYF,TGTGCCAGTAGTATAGTCCGGAGGACGGAGGGAGACGAGCAGTACTTC
TRBV11-2,few,NA,TRBJ1-1,CASSPQRNTEAFF,TGTGCCAGCAGTCCACAGAGGAACACTGAAGCTTTCTTT
TRBV29-1,once,NA,TRBJ1-1,CSVGRPVRGTEAFF,TGCAGCGTTGGACGACCGGTCCGAGGCACTGAAGCTTTCTTT
TRBV5-5,once,TRBD2,TRBJ2-1,CASSSSSGRGFGEQFF,TGTGCCAGCAGCTCCTCAAGCGGGAGGGGCTTTGGTGAGCAGTTCTTC
TRBV4-2,NA,NA,TRBJ1-5,CASSPQVSSNQPQHF,TGTGCCAGCAGCCCGCAGGTGTCGAGCAATCAGCCCCAGCATTTT
TRBV19,NA,TRBD1,TRBJ1-4,CASSIRTGGHEKLFF,TGTGCCAGTAGTATCCGGACAGGGGGTCATGAAAAACTGTTTTTT
TRBV11-3,NA,NA,TRBJ2-7,CASSHGTYEQYF,TGTGCCAGCAGCCACGGGACCTACGAGCAGTACTTC
TRBV5-1,NA,NA,TRBJ1-1,CASSLAGNTEAFF,TGCGCCAGCAGCTTGGCAGGGAACACTGAAGCTTTCTTT
TRBV6-4,few,NA,TRBJ1-5,CASSAGLRQPQHF,TGTGCCAGCAGTGCTGGGCTCCGGCAGCCCCAGCATTTT
TRBV30,NA,NA,TRBJ2-2,CAWSVRTLETGELFF,TGTGCCTGGAGTGTACGAACGTTAGAGACCGGGGAGCTGTTTTTT
TRBV19,once,TRBD1,TRBJ1-2,CASSMKGARSGYTF,TGTGCCAGTAGTATGAAGGGGGCGCGGAGTGGCTACACCTTC
TRBV2,NA,TRBD2,TRBJ2-1,CASSVSGTSSYNEQFF,TGTGCCAGCAGTGTTAGCGGGACCAGCTCCTACAATGAGCAGTTCTTC
TRBV7-6,NA,NA,TRBJ1-3,CASSSVGQGISGNTIYF,TGTGCCAGCAGCTCTGTCGGGCAGGGGATCTCTGGAAACACCATATATTTT
TRBV24-1,NA,TRBD2,TRBJ2-1,CATSDPGLAGGNEQFF,TGTGCCACCAGTGACCCAGGACTAGCGGGAGGCAATGAGCAGTTCTTC
TRBV12-3/TRBV12-4,few,NA,TRBJ1-2,CASASRDGYTF,TGTGCCAGCGCCTCGAGAGATGGCTACACCTTC
TRBV5-1,NA,TRBD1,TRBJ2-1,CASSPWTGENEQFF,TGCGCCAGCAGCCCTTGGACAGGGGAGAATGAGCAGTTCTTC
TRBV12-5,NA,TRBD2,TRBJ2-1,CASGILPDGGRPANEQFF,TGTGCTAGTGGTATCCTCCCGGACGGCGGGAGGCCTGCCAATGAGCAGTTCTTC
TRBV6-2/TRBV6-3,NA,NA,TRBJ2-1,CASSYRGSVSYNEQFF,TGTGCCAGCAGTTACCGGGGGAGTGTCTCCTACAATGAGCAGTTCTTC
TRBV6-2/TRBV6-3,once,TRBD1,TRBJ2-7,CASSYSGQALTEQYF,TGTGCCAGCAGTTACTCGGGACAGGCCCTAACAGAGCAGTACTTC
TRBV6-5,NA,NA,TRBJ1-4,CASSLLPFNEKLFF,TGTGCCAGCAGCCTACTGCCGTTTAATGAAAAACTGTTTTTT
TRBV6-5,NA,NA,TRBJ1-5,CASSRTHPNQPQHF,TGTGCCAGCAGTAGAACTCACCCCAATCAGCCCCAGCATTTT
TRBV2,once,NA,TRBJ2-7,CATMGQAYEQYF,TGTGCCACCATGGGACAAGCCTACGAGCAGTACTTC
TRBV10-3,NA,TRBD2,TRBJ2-2,CAISDYGLAGANTGELFF,TGTGCCATCAGCGACTACGGACTAGCGGGAGCGAACACCGGGGAGCTGTTTTTT
TRBV30,few,TRBD2,TRBJ2-7,CAWRDGGRNYEQYF,TGTGCCTGGAGGGACGGCGGGAGGAACTACGAGCAGTACTTC
TRBV5-6,NA,NA,TRBJ1-4,CASSTYGANEKLFF,TGTGCCAGCAGCACTTACGGGGCTAATGAAAAACTGTTTTTT
TRBV27,NA,NA,TRBJ1-6,CASSARERSPLHF,TGTGCCAGCAGTGCCAGGGAACGCTCACCCCTCCACTTT
TRBV7-2,NA,TRBD1,TRBJ1-1,CASSLQGEVLGAEAFF,TGTGCCAGCAGCCTCCAGGGGGAGGTTCTTGGGGCTGAAGCTTTCTTT
TRBV21-1,NA,NA,TRBJ2-7,CASSKLLEQYF,TGTGCCAGCAGCAAACTCCTCGAGCAGTACTTC